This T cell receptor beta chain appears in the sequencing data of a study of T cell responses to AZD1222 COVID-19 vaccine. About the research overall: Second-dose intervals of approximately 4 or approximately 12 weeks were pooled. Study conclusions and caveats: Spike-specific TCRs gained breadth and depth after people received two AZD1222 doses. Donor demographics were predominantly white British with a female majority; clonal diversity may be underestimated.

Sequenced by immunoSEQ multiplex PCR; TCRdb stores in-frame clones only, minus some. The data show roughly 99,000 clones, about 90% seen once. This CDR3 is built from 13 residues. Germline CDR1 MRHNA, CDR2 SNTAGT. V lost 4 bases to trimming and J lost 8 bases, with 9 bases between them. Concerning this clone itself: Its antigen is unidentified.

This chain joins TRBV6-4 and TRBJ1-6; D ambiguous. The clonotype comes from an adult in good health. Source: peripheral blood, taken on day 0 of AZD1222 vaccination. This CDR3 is CASSAGSHSPLHF. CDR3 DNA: TGTGCCAGCAGTGCCGGATCTCATTCACCCCTCCACTTT.